The source of this TCR beta chain is a study of blood T cells in healthy people across ages. In its sample, this clonotype was seen once. Together with a sample-barcoded 5' primer, a J-beta primer mix was included in a second PCR lasting 7 to 11 cycles. TCRdb processed the 5' RACE reads anew with MiXCR; each CDR3 protein has one entry. The top ten hold approximately 8.7% of the sample, which has roughly 500,000 distinct CDR3 sequences, 24% seen once. Isolated per sample were at least 6 million PBMCs. The same sample was also studied in work on T cells of mothers and their children. That study reports: The M1S primer of the second PCR added sample barcodes and 2-4 random nucleotides.

The TCR originated in a boy younger than 18 in good health. The source material was blood.

The CDR3 DNA follows: TGCAGTGCTCAGAGGACTAGCGGGGAACACTCCTACGAGCAGTACTTC. The encoded protein is CSAQRTSGEHSYEQYF. The V and J genes are TRBV20-1 and TRBJ2-7, with 12 bases aligning to TRBD2. The CDR3 is 16 residues long. J gave up 0 bases and V 5 bases, and 8 bases lay outside the gene matches. Germline loops: CDR1 DFQATT, CDR2 SNEGSKA (reference sequence).